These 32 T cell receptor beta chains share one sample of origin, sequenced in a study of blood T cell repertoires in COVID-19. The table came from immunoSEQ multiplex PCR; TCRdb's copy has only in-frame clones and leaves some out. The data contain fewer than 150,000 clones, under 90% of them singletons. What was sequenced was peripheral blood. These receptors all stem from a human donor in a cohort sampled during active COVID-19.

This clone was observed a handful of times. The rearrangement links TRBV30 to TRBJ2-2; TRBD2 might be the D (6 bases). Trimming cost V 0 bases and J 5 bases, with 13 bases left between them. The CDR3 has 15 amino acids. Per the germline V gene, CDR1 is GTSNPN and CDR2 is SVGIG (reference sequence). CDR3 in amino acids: CAWSVLAGRTGELFF. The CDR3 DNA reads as TGTGCCTGGAGTGTATTGGCAGGGAGGACCGGGGAGCTGTTTTTT.

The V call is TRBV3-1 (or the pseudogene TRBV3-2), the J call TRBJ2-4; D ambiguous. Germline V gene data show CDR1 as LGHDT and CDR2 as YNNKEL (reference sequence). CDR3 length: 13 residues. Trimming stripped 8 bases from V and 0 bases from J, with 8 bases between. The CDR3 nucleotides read TGTGCCAGCTCAACTCTAGCCAAAAACATTCAGTACTTC. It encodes CASSTLAKNIQYF.

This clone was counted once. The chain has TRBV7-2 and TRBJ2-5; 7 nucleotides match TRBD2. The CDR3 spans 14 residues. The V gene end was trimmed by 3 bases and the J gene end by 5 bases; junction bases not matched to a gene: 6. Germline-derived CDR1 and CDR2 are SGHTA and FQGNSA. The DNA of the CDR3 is TGTGCCAGCAGCTTGACGCGGGGGATGGAGACCCAGTACTTC. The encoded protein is CASSLTRGMETQYF.

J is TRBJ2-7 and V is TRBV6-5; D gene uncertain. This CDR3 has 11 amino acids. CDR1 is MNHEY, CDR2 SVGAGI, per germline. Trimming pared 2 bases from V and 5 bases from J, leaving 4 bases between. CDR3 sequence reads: CASSYINEQYF. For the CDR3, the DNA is TGTGCCAGCAGTTACATCAACGAGCAGTACTTC.

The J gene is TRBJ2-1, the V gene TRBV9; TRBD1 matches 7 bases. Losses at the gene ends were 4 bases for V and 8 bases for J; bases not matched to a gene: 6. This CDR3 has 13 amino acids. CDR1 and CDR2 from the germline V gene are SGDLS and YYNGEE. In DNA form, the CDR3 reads TGTGCCAGCAGCAAAGGACAGGACTATGAGCAGTTCTTC. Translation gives CASSKGQDYEQFF.

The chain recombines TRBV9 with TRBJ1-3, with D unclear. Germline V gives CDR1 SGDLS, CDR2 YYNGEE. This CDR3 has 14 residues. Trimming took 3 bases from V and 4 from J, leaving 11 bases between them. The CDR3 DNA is TGTGCCAGCAGCGCGGCACTACTGGGAAACACCATATATTTT. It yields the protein CASSAALLGNTIYF.

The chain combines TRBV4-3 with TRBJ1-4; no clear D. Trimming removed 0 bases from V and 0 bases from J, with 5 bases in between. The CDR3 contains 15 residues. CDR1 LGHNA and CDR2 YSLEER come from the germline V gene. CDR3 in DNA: TGCGCCAGCAGCCAAGAGGCCGCAACTAATGAAAAACTGTTTTTT. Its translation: CASSQEAATNEKLFF.

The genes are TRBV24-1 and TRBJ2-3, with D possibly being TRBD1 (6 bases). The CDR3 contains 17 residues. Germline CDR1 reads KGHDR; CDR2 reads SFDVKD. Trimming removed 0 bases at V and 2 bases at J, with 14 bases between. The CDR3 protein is CATSDLPGAVVTDTQYF. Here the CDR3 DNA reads TGTGCCACCAGTGATTTGCCAGGGGCCGTGGTCACAGATACGCAGTATTTT.

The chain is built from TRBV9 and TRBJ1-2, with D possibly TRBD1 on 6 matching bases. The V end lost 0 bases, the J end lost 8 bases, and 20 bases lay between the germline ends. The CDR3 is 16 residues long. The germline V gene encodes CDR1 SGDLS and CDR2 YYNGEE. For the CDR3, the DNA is TGTGCCAGCAGCGTAGAGGCGACAGGCCGGGAGGGGGGCTACACCTTC. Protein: CASSVEATGREGGYTF. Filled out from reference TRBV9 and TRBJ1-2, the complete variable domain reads DSGVTQTPKHLITATGQRVTLRCSPRSGDLSVYWYQQSLDQGLQFLIQYYNGEERAKGNILERFSAQQFPDLHSELNLSSLELGDSALYFCASSVEATGREGGYTFGSGTRLTVV.

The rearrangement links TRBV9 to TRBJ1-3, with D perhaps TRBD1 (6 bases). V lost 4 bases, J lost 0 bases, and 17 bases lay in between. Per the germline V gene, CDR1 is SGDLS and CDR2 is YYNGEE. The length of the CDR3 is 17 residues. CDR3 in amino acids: CASSTTRTDSSGNTIYF. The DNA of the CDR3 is TGTGCCAGCAGCACCACCCGGACAGACAGCTCTGGAAACACCATATATTTT.

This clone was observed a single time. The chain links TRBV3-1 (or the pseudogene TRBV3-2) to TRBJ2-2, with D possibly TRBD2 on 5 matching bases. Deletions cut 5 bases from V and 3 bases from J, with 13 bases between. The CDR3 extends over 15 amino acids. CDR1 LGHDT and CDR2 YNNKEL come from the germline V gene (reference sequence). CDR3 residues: CASSWTPPDTGELFF. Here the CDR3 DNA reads TGTGCCAGCAGCTGGACTCCGCCCGACACCGGGGAGCTGTTTTTT.

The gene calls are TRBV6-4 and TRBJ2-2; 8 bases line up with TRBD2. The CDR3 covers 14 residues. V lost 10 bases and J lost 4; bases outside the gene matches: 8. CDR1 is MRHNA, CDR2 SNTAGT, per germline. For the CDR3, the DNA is TGTGCCACCCCGGGGGGGCGGACCACCGGGGAGCTGTTTTTT. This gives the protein CATPGGRTTGELFF.

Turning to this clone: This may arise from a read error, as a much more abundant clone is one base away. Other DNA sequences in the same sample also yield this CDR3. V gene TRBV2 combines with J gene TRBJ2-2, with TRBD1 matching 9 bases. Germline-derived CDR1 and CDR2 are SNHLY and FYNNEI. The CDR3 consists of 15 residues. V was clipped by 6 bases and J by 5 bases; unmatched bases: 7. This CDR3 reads CASRHGQGNTGELFF. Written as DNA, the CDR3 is TGTGCCAGCAGGCATGGACAGGGGAATACCGGGGAGCTGTTTTTT.

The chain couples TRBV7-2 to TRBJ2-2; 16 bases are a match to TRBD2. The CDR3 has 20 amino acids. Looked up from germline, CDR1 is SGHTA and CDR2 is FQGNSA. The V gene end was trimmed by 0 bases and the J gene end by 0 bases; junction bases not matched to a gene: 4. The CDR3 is CASSLAGLAGGFANTGELFF. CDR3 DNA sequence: TGTGCCAGCAGCTTAGCGGGACTAGCGGGGGGGTTCGCGAACACCGGGGAGCTGTTTTTT.

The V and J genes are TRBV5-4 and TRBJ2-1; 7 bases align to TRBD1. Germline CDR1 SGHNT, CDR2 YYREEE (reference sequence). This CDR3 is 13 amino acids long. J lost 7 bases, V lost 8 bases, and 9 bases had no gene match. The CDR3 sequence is CASRSGGGNEQFF. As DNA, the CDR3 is TGTGCCAGTCGCTCAGGGGGTGGGAATGAGCAGTTCTTC.

CDR3 nucleotide sequence: TGTGCCATCAGGGGAACCCTGACAGGGGGCGATGGCTACACCTTC. Amino acid sequence: CAIRGTLTGGDGYTF. The gene calls are TRBV10-3 and TRBJ1-2, with 10 bases fitting TRBD1. The CDR3 spans 15 residues. Germline trimming cut 6 bases from V and 6 bases from J; bases unmatched to any gene: 10. The V gene's germline CDR1 is ENHRY and CDR2 SYGVKD.

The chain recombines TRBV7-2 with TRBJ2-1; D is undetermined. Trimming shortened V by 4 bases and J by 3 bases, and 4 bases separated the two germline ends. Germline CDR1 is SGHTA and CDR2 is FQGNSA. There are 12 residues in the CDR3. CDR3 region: CASSSLYNEQFF. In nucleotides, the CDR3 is TGTGCCAGCAGCTCCCTCTACAATGAGCAGTTCTTC.

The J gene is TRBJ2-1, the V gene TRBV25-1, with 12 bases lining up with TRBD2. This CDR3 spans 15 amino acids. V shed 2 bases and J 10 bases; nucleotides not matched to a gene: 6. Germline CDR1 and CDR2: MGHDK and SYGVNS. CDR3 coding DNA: TGTGCCAGCAGTGAACCTAGCGGGGGGGCTCGGGAGCAGTTCTTC. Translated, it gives CASSEPSGGAREQFF.

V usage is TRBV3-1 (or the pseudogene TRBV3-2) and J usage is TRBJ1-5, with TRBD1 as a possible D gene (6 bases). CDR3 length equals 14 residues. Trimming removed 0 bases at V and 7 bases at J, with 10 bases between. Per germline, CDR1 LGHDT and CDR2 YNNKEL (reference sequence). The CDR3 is CASSQEAGAQPQHF. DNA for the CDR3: TGTGCCAGCAGCCAAGAGGCAGGGGCCCAGCCCCAGCATTTT.

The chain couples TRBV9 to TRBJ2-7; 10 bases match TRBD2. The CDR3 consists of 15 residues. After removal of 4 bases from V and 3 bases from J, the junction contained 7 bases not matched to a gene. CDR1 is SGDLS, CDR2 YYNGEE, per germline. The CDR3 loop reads CASSSGLADYYEQYF. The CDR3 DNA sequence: TGTGCCAGCAGCAGCGGACTAGCGGATTACTACGAGCAGTACTTC. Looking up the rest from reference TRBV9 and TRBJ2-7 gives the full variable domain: DSGVTQTPKHLITATGQRVTLRCSPRSGDLSVYWYQQSLDQGLQFLIQYYNGEERAKGNILERFSAQQFPDLHSELNLSSLELGDSALYFCASSSGLADYYEQYFGPGTRLTVT.

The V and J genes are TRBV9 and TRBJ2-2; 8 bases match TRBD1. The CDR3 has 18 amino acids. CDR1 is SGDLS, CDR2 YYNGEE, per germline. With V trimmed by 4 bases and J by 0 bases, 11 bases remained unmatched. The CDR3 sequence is CASSPRGTGATNTGELFF. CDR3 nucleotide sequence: TGTGCCAGCAGCCCGAGAGGGACAGGAGCTACGAACACCGGGGAGCTGTTTTTT. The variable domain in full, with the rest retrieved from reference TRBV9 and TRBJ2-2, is DSGVTQTPKHLITATGQRVTLRCSPRSGDLSVYWYQQSLDQGLQFLIQYYNGEERAKGNILERFSAQQFPDLHSELNLSSLELGDSALYFCASSPRGTGATNTGELFFGEGSRLTVL.

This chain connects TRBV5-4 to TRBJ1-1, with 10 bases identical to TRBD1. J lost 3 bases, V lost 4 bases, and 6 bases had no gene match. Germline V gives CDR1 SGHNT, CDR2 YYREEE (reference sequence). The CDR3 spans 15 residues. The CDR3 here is CASSPLGTGDTEAFF. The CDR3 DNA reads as TGTGCCAGCAGCCCACTCGGGACAGGGGACACTGAAGCTTTCTTT.

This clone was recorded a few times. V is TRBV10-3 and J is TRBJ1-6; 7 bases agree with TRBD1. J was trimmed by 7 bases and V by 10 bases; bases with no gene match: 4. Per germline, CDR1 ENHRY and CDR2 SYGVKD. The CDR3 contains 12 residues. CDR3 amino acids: CATRQGNSPLHF. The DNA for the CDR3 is TGTGCCACCCGACAGGGAAATTCACCCCTCCACTTT.

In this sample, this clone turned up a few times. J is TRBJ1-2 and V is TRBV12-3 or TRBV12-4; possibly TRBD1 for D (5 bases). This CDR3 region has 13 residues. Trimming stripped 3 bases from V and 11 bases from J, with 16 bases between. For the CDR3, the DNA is TGTGCCAGCAGTTTGAGTCCTGGAGGGGCGTACACCTTC. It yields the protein CASSLSPGGAYTF.

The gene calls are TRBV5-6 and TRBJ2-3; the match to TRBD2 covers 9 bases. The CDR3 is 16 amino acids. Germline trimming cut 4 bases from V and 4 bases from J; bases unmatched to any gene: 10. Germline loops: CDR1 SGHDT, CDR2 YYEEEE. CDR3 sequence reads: CASSRGGAMMADTQYF. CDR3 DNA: TGTGCCAGCAGCCGCGGGGGGGCGATGATGGCAGATACGCAGTATTTT.

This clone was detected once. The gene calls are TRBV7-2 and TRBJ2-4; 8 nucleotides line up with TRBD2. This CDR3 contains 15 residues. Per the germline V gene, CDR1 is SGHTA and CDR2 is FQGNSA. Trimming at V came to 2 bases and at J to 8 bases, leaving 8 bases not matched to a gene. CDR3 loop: CASSLQAGGMYIQYF. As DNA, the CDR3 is TGTGCCAGCAGCTTACAGGCGGGGGGCATGTACATTCAGTACTTC. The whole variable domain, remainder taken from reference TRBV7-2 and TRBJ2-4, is GAGVSQSPSNKVTEKGKDVELRCDPISGHTALYWYRQSLGQGLEFLIYFQGNSAPDKSGLPSDRFSAERTGGSVSTLTIQRTQQEDSAVYLCASSLQAGGMYIQYFGAGTRLSVL.

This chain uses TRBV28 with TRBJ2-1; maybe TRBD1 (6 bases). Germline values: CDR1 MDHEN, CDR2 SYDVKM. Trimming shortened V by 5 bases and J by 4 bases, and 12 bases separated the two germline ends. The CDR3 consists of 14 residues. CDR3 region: CASSRKDRYNEQFF. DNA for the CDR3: TGTGCCAGCAGTCGAAAGGACAGATACAATGAGCAGTTCTTC.

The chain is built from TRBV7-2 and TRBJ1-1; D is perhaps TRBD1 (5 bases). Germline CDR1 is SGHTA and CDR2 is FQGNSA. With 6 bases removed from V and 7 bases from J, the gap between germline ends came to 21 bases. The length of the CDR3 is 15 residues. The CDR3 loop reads CASREVGGKEFEAFF. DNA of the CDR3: TGTGCCAGCAGGGAGGTGGGGGGAAAGGAATTTGAAGCTTTCTTT.

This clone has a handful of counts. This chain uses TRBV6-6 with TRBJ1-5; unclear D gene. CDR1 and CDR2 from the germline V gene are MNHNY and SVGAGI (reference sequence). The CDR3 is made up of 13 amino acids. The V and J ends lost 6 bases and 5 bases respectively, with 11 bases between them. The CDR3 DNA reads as TGTGCCAGCAGGGATAACGGGGATCAGCCCCAGCATTTT. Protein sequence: CASRDNGDQPQHF.

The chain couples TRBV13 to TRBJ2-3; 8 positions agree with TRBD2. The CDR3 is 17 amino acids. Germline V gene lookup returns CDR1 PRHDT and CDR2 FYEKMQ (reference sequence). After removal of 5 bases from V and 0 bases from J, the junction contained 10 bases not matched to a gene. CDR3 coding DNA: TGTGCCAGCAGCCCGCCTACTAGCGGACCTAGCACAGATACGCAGTATTTT. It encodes CASSPPTSGPSTDTQYF.

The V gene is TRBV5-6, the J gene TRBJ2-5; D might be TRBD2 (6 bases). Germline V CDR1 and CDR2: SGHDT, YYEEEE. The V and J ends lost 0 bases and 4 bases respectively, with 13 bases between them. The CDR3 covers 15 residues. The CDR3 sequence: CASSLEGGVRETQYF. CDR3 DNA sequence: TGTGCCAGCAGCTTGGAAGGAGGGGTAAGAGAGACCCAGTACTTC.

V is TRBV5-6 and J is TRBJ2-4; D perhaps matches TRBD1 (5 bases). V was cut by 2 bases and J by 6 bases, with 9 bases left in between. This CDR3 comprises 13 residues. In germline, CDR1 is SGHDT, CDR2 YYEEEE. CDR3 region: CASSFDSRNIQYF. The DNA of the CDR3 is TGTGCCAGCAGCTTTGACAGTAGAAACATTCAGTACTTC.